The 17 T cell receptor beta chains in this list originate from one sample, sequenced in a study of high-grade serous ovarian cancer treatment subgroups. TCRdb's table, derived via immunoSEQ multiplex PCR, lists solely in-frame clones and lacks some. The data hold 8,500 to 9,500 clones, with less than 90% observed a single time. Tumor samples were obtained before definitive surgery or chemotherapy. The sample consisted of tumor tissue. Receptor source: a human donor with high-grade serous ovarian cancer.

The rearrangement links TRBV6-6 to TRBJ2-3, with 7 bases fitting TRBD2. This CDR3 contains 15 residues. The germline gives CDR1 MNHNY, CDR2 SVGAGI (reference sequence). V shed 7 bases, J shed 3 bases, and the junction held 10 bases outside the gene matches. CDR3 in DNA: TGTGCCAGCACCAAAAGCGGGGCAAGGACAGATACGCAGTATTTT. Encoded protein: CASTKSGARTDTQYF.

This chain connects TRBV7-8 to TRBJ2-5; 8 nucleotides agree with TRBD2. CDR3 length: 17 residues. Trimming at V came to 0 bases and at J to 2 bases, leaving 8 bases not matched to a gene. Germline V gene sequence: CDR1 SGHVS, CDR2 FQNEAQ. CDR3 in DNA: TGTGCCAGCAGCTTAGCCCGACTAGCGAGGGCACAAGAGACCCAGTACTTC. It yields the protein CASSLARLARAQETQYF.

V gene TRBV19 combines with J gene TRBJ2-7, with 8 bases aligning to TRBD1. CDR1 is LNHDA and CDR2 is SQIVND in the germline V gene (reference sequence). The CDR3 spans 14 residues. After removal of 5 bases from V and 5 bases from J, the junction contained 8 bases not matched to a gene. The CDR3 region is CASSRDRGGDEQYF. The CDR3 bases are TGTGCCAGTAGTCGAGACAGGGGCGGGGACGAGCAGTACTTC.

The DNA of the CDR3 is TGTGCCAGCAGCAAAAGTGGGGGTAGCGCAGATACGCAGTATTTT. Translation gives CASSKSGGSADTQYF. V gene TRBV7-9 combines with J gene TRBJ2-3; D tentatively fits TRBD1 or TRBD2 (5 bases each). With 5 bases removed from V and 4 bases from J, the gap between germline ends came to 16 bases. The CDR3 is 15 amino acids. Germline assignment: CDR1 SEHNR and CDR2 FQNEAQ (reference sequence).

The CDR3 region has the DNA TGTGCCAGCAGTGACCAGTCAGGCGGGATCTATGGCTACACCTTC. This encodes CASSDQSGGIYGYTF. The V and J genes are TRBV6-4 and TRBJ1-2; no clear D gene. The length of the CDR3 is 15 residues. V gave up 2 bases and J gave up 4 bases, with 14 bases separating them. Germline V gives CDR1 MRHNA, CDR2 SNTAGT.

This chain links TRBV5-6 with TRBJ2-5; TRBD2 matches at 9 bases. V lost 4 bases, J lost 4 bases, and 17 bases stayed unmatched. CDR3 size: 18 residues. Germline V gene sequence: CDR1 SGHDT, CDR2 YYEEEE. CDR3 in amino acids: CASSAGAMPGLAGETQYF. In DNA, the CDR3 is TGTGCCAGCAGCGCCGGGGCCATGCCGGGACTAGCTGGAGAGACCCAGTACTTC. Drawing the rest from reference TRBV5-6 and TRBJ2-5, the complete variable domain is DAGVTQSPTHLIKTRGQQVTLRCSPKSGHDTVSWYQQALGQGPQFIFQYYEEEERQRGNFPDRFSGHQFPNYSSELNVNALLLGDSALYLCASSAGAMPGLAGETQYFGPGTRLLVL.

CDR3 in DNA: TGTGCCAGCAGCCCAGCTAACAGGGGTTCGTACGAGCAGTACTTC. It codes for CASSPANRGSYEQYF. This chain uses TRBV11-2 with TRBJ2-7, with 7 bases identical to TRBD1. CDR3 size: 15 residues. V shed 5 bases and J 4 bases; nucleotides not matched to a gene: 11. Germline loops: CDR1 SGHAT, CDR2 FQNNGV.

J is TRBJ1-4 and V is TRBV6-6; maybe TRBD1 (5 bases). The length of the CDR3 is 14 residues. The germline CDR1 and CDR2 sequences are MNHNY and SVGAGI (reference sequence). V was trimmed by 2 bases and J by 2 bases, leaving 6 bases between them. The CDR3 reads CASSYGDTNEKLFF. CDR3 DNA sequence: TGTGCCAGCAGTTACGGGGACACTAATGAAAAACTGTTTTTT.

CDR3 nucleotide sequence: TGTGCCAGCTCACCAGGGGTCAAAGAGACCCAGTACTTC. The encoded protein is CASSPGVKETQYF. The chain joins TRBV18 to TRBJ2-5; D ambiguous. The germline V gene has CDR1 KGHSH and CDR2 LQKENI. Trimming left V 2 bases short and J 3 bases short, with 7 bases between. The CDR3 extends over 13 amino acids.

The genes are TRBV4-2 and TRBJ2-1; weak D call: TRBD2 (5 bases). V lost 3 bases and J lost 0, with 12 bases in between. CDR1 and CDR2 from the germline V gene are LGHNA and YNFKEQ. The CDR3 runs to 16 residues. The CDR3 here is CASSHLLGPSYNEQFF. CDR3 DNA sequence: TGTGCCAGCAGCCACTTACTAGGCCCCTCCTACAATGAGCAGTTCTTC.

The chain couples TRBV29-1 to TRBJ2-3; D call uncertain. CDR3 length: 12 residues. Germline lookup yields CDR1 SQVTM and CDR2 ANQGSEA. V was clipped by 7 bases and J by 0 bases, with 8 bases between them. CDR3 residues: CSAVVSTDTQYF. Written as DNA, the CDR3 is TGCAGCGCAGTCGTAAGCACAGATACGCAGTATTTT.

The CDR3 reads CASSPIGLAGVPSYNEQFF. The CDR3 DNA follows: TGTGCCAGCAGTCCTATCGGTTTAGCGGGGGTCCCCTCCTACAATGAGCAGTTCTTC. The gene calls are TRBV27 and TRBJ2-1; 9 nucleotides align to TRBD2. Germline values: CDR1 MNHEY, CDR2 SMNVEV (reference sequence). The CDR3 spans 19 residues. Germline trimming cut 5 bases from V and 0 bases from J; bases unmatched to any gene: 14.

V usage is TRBV10-3 and J usage is TRBJ2-1; the match to TRBD2 covers 11 bases. Germline V gene sequence: CDR1 ENHRY, CDR2 SYGVKD. This CDR3 has 15 residues. The ends lost 3 bases at V and 7 bases at J; junction bases unmatched: 5. The chain's CDR3 is CAISDGSGGANEQFF. The CDR3, as DNA: TGTGCCATCAGTGACGGTAGCGGGGGGGCGAATGAGCAGTTCTTC.

This clone was detected only a few times. The chain recombines TRBV30 with TRBJ1-6; D is ambiguous. Trimming removed 1 base from V and 8 bases from J, with 12 bases in between. CDR1 is GTSNPN and CDR2 is SVGIG in the germline V gene (reference sequence). This CDR3 contains 14 residues. In DNA, the CDR3 is TGTGCCTGGAGTGCCCGGGCCGGCTATTCACCCCTCCACTTT. Residues: CAWSARAGYSPLHF.

The CDR3 DNA reads as TGCGCCAGCAGCTTTTTGGGGCCGGCGGGACTTGTCGATGAGGCCAAAAACATTCAGTACTTC. Translated: CASSFLGPAGLVDEAKNIQYF. V and J are TRBV5-1 and TRBJ2-4; the D gene is possibly TRBD2 (6 bases). V shed 2 bases and J shed 1 base, with 28 bases lying between them. Germline lookup yields CDR1 SGHRS and CDR2 YFSETQ. The CDR3 is 21 residues long.

The CDR3 bases are TGTGCCAGTAGGCAACTCCGGGACGGTTCCTACGAGCAGTACTTC. Its translation is CASRQLRDGSYEQYF. The V call is TRBV19, the J call TRBJ2-7; D tentatively fits TRBD1 or TRBD2 (5 bases each). V lost 6 bases and J lost 1, with 16 bases in between. The CDR3 is made up of 15 amino acids. The germline gives CDR1 LNHDA, CDR2 SQIVND (reference sequence).

The chain has TRBV7-2 and TRBJ1-2, with 7 bases that match TRBD1. From germline, CDR1 is SGHTA and CDR2 FQGNSA. This CDR3 has 13 residues. Germline trimming cut 4 bases from V and 6 bases from J; bases unmatched to any gene: 5. The CDR3 sequence: CASSYRQGNGYTF. The CDR3 region has the DNA TGTGCCAGCAGCTATCGACAGGGCAATGGCTACACCTTC.